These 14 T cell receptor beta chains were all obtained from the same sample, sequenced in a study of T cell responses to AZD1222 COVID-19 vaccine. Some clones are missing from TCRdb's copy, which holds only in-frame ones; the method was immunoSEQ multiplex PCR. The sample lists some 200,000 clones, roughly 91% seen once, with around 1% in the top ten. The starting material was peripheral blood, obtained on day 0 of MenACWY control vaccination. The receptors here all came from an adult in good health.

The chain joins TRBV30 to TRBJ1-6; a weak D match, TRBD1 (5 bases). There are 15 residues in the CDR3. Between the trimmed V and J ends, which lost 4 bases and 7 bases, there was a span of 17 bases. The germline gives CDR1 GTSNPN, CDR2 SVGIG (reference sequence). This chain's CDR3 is CAWNWGGLKNSPLHF. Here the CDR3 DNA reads TGTGCCTGGAATTGGGGCGGACTTAAGAATTCACCCCTCCACTTT.

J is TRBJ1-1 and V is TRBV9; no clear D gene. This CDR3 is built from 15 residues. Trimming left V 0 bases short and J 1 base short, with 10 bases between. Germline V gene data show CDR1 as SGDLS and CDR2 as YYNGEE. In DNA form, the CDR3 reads TGTGCCAGCAGCGTAGCCGGGTTCTCGAACACTGAAGCTTTCTTT. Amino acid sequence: CASSVAGFSNTEAFF.

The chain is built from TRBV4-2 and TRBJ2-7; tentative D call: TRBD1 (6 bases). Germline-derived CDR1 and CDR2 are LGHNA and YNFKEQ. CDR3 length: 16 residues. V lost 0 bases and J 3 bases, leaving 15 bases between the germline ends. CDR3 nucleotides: TGTGCCAGCAGCCAAGAGAAAGGGGCAGGGGACTACGAGCAGTACTTC. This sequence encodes CASSQEKGAGDYEQYF.

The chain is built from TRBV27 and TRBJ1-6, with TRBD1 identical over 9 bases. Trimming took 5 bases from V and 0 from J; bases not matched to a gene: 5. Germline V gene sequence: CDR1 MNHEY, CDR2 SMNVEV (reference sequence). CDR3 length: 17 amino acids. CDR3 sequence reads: CASSTRTGASYNSPLHF. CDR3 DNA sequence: TGTGCCAGCAGTACCCGGACAGGGGCCTCCTATAATTCACCCCTCCACTTT.

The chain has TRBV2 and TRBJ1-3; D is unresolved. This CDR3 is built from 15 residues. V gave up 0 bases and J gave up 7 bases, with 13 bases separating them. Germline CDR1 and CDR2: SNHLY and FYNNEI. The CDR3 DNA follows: TGTGCCAGCAGTGAAGCGCGTCTAACCCAGAACACCATATATTTT. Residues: CASSEARLTQNTIYF.

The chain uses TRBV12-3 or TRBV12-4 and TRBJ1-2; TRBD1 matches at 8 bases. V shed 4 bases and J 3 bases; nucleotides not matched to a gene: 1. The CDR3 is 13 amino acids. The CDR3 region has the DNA TGTGCCAGCAGTTCGGACAGGGACTATGGCTACACCTTC. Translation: CASSSDRDYGYTF.

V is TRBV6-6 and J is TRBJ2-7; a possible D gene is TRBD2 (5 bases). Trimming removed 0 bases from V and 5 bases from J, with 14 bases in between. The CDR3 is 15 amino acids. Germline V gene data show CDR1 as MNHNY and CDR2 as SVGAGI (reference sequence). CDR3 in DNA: TGTGCCAGCAGTTACTCGAGGGCAGTTGGTAACGAGCAGTACTTC. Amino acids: CASSYSRAVGNEQYF.

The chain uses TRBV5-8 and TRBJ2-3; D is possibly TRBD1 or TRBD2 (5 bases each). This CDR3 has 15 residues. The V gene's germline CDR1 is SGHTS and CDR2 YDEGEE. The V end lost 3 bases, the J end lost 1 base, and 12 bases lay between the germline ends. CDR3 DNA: TGTGCCAGCAGCTCAGGGAGTCGGGGCACAGATACGCAGTATTTT. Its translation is CASSSGSRGTDTQYF.

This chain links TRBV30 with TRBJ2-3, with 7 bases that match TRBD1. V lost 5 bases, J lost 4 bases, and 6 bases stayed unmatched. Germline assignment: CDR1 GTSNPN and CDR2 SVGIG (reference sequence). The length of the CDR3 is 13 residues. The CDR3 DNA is TGTGCCTGGGGGACAGAGAGTCCAGATACGCAGTATTTT. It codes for CAWGTESPDTQYF.

In DNA form, the CDR3 reads TGTGCCAGCAGTTTTTTCTTGAACACTGAAGCTTTCTTT. This gives the protein CASSFFLNTEAFF. The chain combines TRBV7-8 with TRBJ1-1; D not resolved. This CDR3 is 13 amino acids long. Per germline, CDR1 SGHVS and CDR2 FQNEAQ. V lost 6 bases, J lost 0 bases, and 8 bases lay in between.

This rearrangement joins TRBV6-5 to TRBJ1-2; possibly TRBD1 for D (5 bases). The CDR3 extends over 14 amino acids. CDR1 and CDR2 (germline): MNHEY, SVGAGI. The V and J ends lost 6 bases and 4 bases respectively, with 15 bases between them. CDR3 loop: CASSGGGRGYGYTF. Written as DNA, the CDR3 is TGTGCCAGCAGCGGGGGAGGTAGAGGCTATGGCTACACCTTC.

The CDR3 sequence is CASSRGTGDVNYEQYF. CDR3 bases: TGCGCCAGCAGCCGAGGGACAGGGGACGTCAACTACGAGCAGTACTTC. The rearrangement joins TRBV4-3 to TRBJ2-7; 10 bases fit TRBD1. V lost 4 bases and J lost 3; bases outside the gene matches: 9. The CDR3 is 16 residues long. Germline CDR1 reads LGHNA; CDR2 reads YSLEER.

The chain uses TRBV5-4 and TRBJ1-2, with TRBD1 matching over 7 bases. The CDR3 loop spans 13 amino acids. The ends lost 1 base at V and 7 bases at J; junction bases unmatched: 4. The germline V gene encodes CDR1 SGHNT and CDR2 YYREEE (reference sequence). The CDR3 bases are TGTGCCAGCAGCTTGCCAGGGGGTGGTGGCTACACCTTC. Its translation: CASSLPGGGGYTF. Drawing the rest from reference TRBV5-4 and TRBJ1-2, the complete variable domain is ETGVTQSPTHLIKTRGQQVTLRCSSQSGHNTVSWYQQALGQGPQFIFQYYREEENGRGNFPPRFSGLQFPNYSSELNVNALELDDSALYLCASSLPGGGGYTFGSGTRLTVV.

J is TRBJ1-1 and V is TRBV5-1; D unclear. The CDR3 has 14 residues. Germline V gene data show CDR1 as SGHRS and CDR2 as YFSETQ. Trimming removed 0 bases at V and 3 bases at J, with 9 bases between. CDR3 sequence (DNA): TGCGCCAGCAGCTTGGTATCGGATTACACTGAAGCTTTCTTT. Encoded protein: CASSLVSDYTEAFF.